Described below is a single TCR beta chain sequence and its context. The antigen is undetermined. CDR3 length: 12 amino acids. The V gene's germline CDR1 is LNHDA and CDR2 SQIVND (reference sequence). V dropped 10 bases and J dropped 3 bases, with 13 bases sitting between them. TCRdb ran MiXCR on the 5' RACE reads and lists one entry per CDR3 protein. The table shows 100,000 to 150,000 distinct CDR3 sequences, with roughly 8.2% occurring only once. These data come from a study of T cells after yellow fever vaccination. Study-wide context: Where fractions had low cell numbers, libraries were prepared from them with the SMART-Seq v4 Ultra Low Input RNA kit.

Study-wide results and limits: Abundant bulk-derived clonotypes could contaminate FACS-sorted repertoires. Reappearing after the booster were most of the clones from primary vaccination (almost 97% CD4, approximately 86% CD8).

The TCR comes from a man aged 18 to 30 who received the YFV17D yellow fever vaccine. The rearrangement joins TRBV19 to TRBJ2-7; D is unresolved. Material: CD8+ T cells sorted from PBMCs, obtained on the day of the yellow fever booster vaccination. The CDR3 coding sequence is TGTGCCACTTCATCACTCCACTACGAGCAGTACTTC. This gives the protein CATSSLHYEQYF.